A selection of T cell receptor beta chains follows, all from one sample in a study of blood T cell repertoires in COVID-19. Clones were sequenced by immunoSEQ multiplex PCR, and TCRdb holds only the in-frame ones, with some missing. The table records a few hundred thousand clones, 75% to 90% of them present only once. The material sequenced was PBMCs or T cells enriched from blood (not recorded which). These receptors were taken from a man aged 35-49 years who had recovered from COVID-19. CDR3s include the opening cysteine and the closing phenylalanine or tryptophan. The D gene is left open where the match is weak. Clone size is not always given. Where it is, it says once, few, many or a class for expanded clones.

v_call,clone_size,cdr3_length,j_call,d_call,cdr3_aa,cdr3_nt
TRBV5-1,NA,16,TRBJ2-7,TRBD2,CASSLGLGSGTYEQYF,TGCGCCAGCAGCTTGGGGCTGGGCAGCGGGACCTACGAGCAGTACTTC
TRBV7-9,NA,17,TRBJ2-5,TRBD2,CASSLGSSGRAGETQYF,TGTGCCAGCAGCTTAGGTTCTAGCGGGAGGGCCGGGGAGACCCAGTACTTC
TRBV11-3,NA,13,TRBJ1-1,NA,CASSSAMNTEAFF,TGTGCCAGCAGCTCCGCTATGAACACTGAAGCTTTCTTT
TRBV19,NA,12,TRBJ2-1,TRBD1,CASTTGVNEQFF,TGTGCCAGTACCACAGGGGTGAATGAGCAGTTCTTC
TRBV27,NA,15,TRBJ1-2,TRBD1,CATKLPGQGLEGYTF,TGTGCCACAAAGCTACCGGGACAGGGTTTGGAGGGCTACACCTTC
TRBV12-1,NA,15,TRBJ1-1,NA,CASSSPQGGNTEAFF,TGTGCCAGCAGCTCTCCACAGGGGGGGAACACTGAAGCTTTCTTT
TRBV6-5,NA,14,TRBJ1-2,TRBD1,CASKPQGGNYGYTF,TGTGCCAGCAAACCACAGGGGGGGAACTATGGCTACACCTTC
TRBV5-1,NA,14,TRBJ2-5,NA,CASSERTDQETQYF,TGCGCCAGCAGCGAAAGGACAGACCAAGAGACCCAGTACTTC
TRBV28,NA,14,TRBJ1-6,NA,CASSLRTLYSPLHF,TGTGCCAGCAGTTTAAGGACTCTTTATTCACCCCTCCACTTT
TRBV5-1,NA,14,TRBJ1-1,NA,CASSLTGSPNEAFF,TGCGCCAGCAGCTTGACCGGGAGCCCTAATGAAGCTTTCTTT
TRBV12-3/TRBV12-4,NA,11,TRBJ1-1,NA,CASTYNTEAFF,TGTGCCAGCACCTATAACACTGAAGCTTTCTTT
TRBV9,once,14,TRBJ2-2,NA,CASSPVSNTGELFF,TGTGCCAGCAGCCCGGTTTCGAACACCGGGGAGCTGTTTTTT
TRBV24-1,once,19,TRBJ2-1,TRBD2,CANKQGGTSGRDAHNEQFF,TGTGCCAACAAACAGGGTGGGACTAGCGGGAGGGATGCTCACAATGAGCAGTTCTTC
TRBV5-1,NA,15,TRBJ1-2,NA,CASSLDGAGGGGYTF,TGCGCCAGCAGCTTGGACGGGGCCGGGGGTGGTGGCTACACCTTC
TRBV7-3,NA,15,TRBJ2-1,NA,CASSDSGHSYNEQFF,TGTGCCAGCAGCGATAGCGGCCACTCCTACAATGAGCAGTTCTTC
TRBV4-1,NA,15,TRBJ2-2,NA,CASSQPSRLAGELFF,TGCGCCAGCAGCCAACCGAGCCGACTAGCCGGGGAGCTGTTTTTT
TRBV5-1,NA,12,TRBJ2-5,NA,CASSLSQETQYF,TGCGCCAGCAGCTTGTCTCAAGAGACCCAGTACTTC
TRBV21-1,NA,14,TRBJ1-4,NA,CASSSTGKNEKLFF,TGTGCCAGCAGCTCGACAGGGAAGAATGAAAAACTGTTTTTT
TRBV24-1,NA,13,TRBJ2-7,NA,CAIQRDTSYEQYF,TGTGCCATCCAACGGGATACTTCCTACGAGCAGTACTTC
TRBV12-5,NA,13,TRBJ1-1,TRBD1,CASGPEGAAEAFF,TGTGCTAGTGGCCCTGAGGGGGCGGCTGAAGCTTTCTTT
TRBV11-2,NA,13,TRBJ1-1,NA,CASSLDRGTEAFF,TGTGCCAGCAGCTTAGACAGAGGAACTGAAGCTTTCTTT
TRBV2,NA,13,TRBJ1-2,NA,CASSSEVNYGYTF,TGTGCCAGCAGCTCGGAGGTGAACTATGGCTACACCTTC
TRBV9,NA,16,TRBJ2-1,TRBD2,CASTRTGTSSYNEQFF,TGTGCCAGCACCCGAACTGGGACTAGCTCCTACAATGAGCAGTTCTTC
TRBV7-9,NA,13,TRBJ1-2,NA,CAITVRANYGYTF,TGTGCCATAACGGTCCGGGCTAACTATGGCTACACCTTC
TRBV12-3/TRBV12-4,few,12,TRBJ2-1,NA,CASSFAANEQFF,TGTGCCAGCAGTTTCGCGGCTAATGAGCAGTTCTTC
TRBV18,NA,15,TRBJ1-1,NA,CASSPRKGENTEAFF,TGTGCCAGCTCACCAAGGAAGGGGGAGAACACTGAAGCTTTCTTT
TRBV6-5,NA,14,TRBJ1-1,NA,CASSYYKGSGEAFF,TGTGCCAGCAGTTACTACAAAGGATCGGGGGAAGCTTTCTTT
TRBV5-1,NA,16,TRBJ2-1,NA,CASSLGGVAAGNEQFF,TGCGCCAGCAGCTTGGGCGGGGTAGCCGCTGGAAATGAGCAGTTCTTC
TRBV5-4,NA,18,TRBJ2-4,TRBD2,CASSRGGSGGLAKNIQYF,TGTGCCAGCAGCCGAGGGGGTAGCGGGGGATTAGCCAAAAACATTCAGTACTTC
TRBV5-4,few,17,TRBJ1-1,TRBD1,CASSLGGQRGYNTEAFF,TGTGCCAGCAGCTTGGGGGGACAGCGCGGGTACAACACTGAAGCTTTCTTT
TRBV12-5,NA,17,TRBJ2-2,TRBD1,CASGLVPGQGYTGELFF,TGTGCTAGTGGTTTGGTCCCTGGACAGGGATACACCGGGGAGCTGTTTTTT
TRBV24-1,NA,17,TRBJ2-2,TRBD2,CATQGLAGTSNTGELFF,TGTGCCACCCAAGGGCTAGCGGGAACCTCGAACACCGGGGAGCTGTTTTTT
TRBV19,NA,14,TRBJ2-3,TRBD1,CASTNRGQGDTQYF,TGTGCCAGTACTAACAGGGGCCAAGGAGATACGCAGTATTTT
TRBV11-1,NA,14,TRBJ1-2,NA,CASSLGGQTYGYTF,TGTGCCAGCAGCTTAGGAGGACAGACCTATGGCTACACCTTC
TRBV13,NA,14,TRBJ2-5,NA,CASSPRPSCETQYF,TGTGCCAGCAGCCCTAGGCCGAGTTGCGAGACCCAGTACTTC
TRBV7-9,NA,16,TRBJ2-1,NA,CASSKGGFLTYNEQFF,TGTGCCAGCAGCAAAGGAGGATTCCTTACCTACAATGAGCAGTTCTTC
TRBV6-5,NA,14,TRBJ2-7,TRBD2,CASRETSGTYEQYF,TGTGCCAGCAGAGAGACTAGCGGGACCTACGAGCAGTACTTC
TRBV5-1,NA,15,TRBJ2-1,TRBD1,CASSSRDRDRNEQFF,TGCGCCAGCAGCTCCCGGGACAGGGATCGAAATGAGCAGTTCTTC
TRBV9,NA,14,TRBJ2-5,NA,CASSEGGIQETQYF,TGTGCCAGCAGCGAGGGGGGGATCCAAGAGACCCAGTACTTC
TRBV7-2,NA,16,TRBJ1-5,NA,CASSLELMAGRQPQHF,TGTGCCAGCAGCTTAGAGCTGATGGCAGGGAGGCAGCCCCAGCATTTT
TRBV30,NA,12,TRBJ1-2,NA,CAWSVQSYGYTF,TGTGCCTGGAGTGTACAGAGCTATGGCTACACCTTC
TRBV19,NA,13,TRBJ2-7,NA,CASSTPPRDEQYF,TGTGCCAGTAGTACCCCCCCCCGAGACGAGCAGTACTTC
TRBV29-1,NA,15,TRBJ2-3,TRBD1,CSVQDRGSSTDTQYF,TGCAGCGTTCAGGACAGGGGAAGCAGCACAGATACGCAGTATTTT
TRBV19,NA,15,TRBJ2-3,TRBD1,CASSPTGTGKDTQYF,TGTGCCAGTAGCCCAACCGGGACAGGGAAAGATACGCAGTATTTT
TRBV19,NA,15,TRBJ2-3,TRBD2,CASSIQLAGGDTQYF,TGTGCCAGTAGTATCCAACTAGCGGGGGGAGATACGCAGTATTTT
TRBV29-1,few,13,TRBJ2-3,NA,CSVRWSSGPTQYF,TGCAGCGTTCGGTGGAGTAGCGGCCCTACGCAGTATTTT
TRBV2,NA,13,TRBJ1-1,NA,CASKVRSSTEAFF,TGTGCCAGCAAGGTCAGGTCGAGCACTGAAGCTTTCTTT
TRBV9,few,14,TRBJ2-7,NA,CASSVVPSSYEQYF,TGTGCCAGCAGCGTAGTTCCGAGCTCCTACGAGCAGTACTTC
TRBV4-2,few,17,TRBJ1-1,TRBD1,CASSQASTGGMGTEAFF,TGTGCCAGCAGCCAGGCCTCGACAGGGGGAATGGGCACTGAAGCTTTCTTT
TRBV14,NA,15,TRBJ1-2,TRBD1,CASSQRQGIGNGYTF,TGTGCCAGCAGCCAACGACAGGGGATTGGGAATGGCTACACCTTC
TRBV24-1,NA,13,TRBJ1-5,NA,CATSDRQFQPQHF,TGTGCCACCAGTGATAGACAGTTCCAGCCCCAGCATTTT
TRBV7-9,NA,14,TRBJ1-6,NA,CASGLRDYNSPLHF,TGTGCCAGCGGTCTCAGGGATTATAATTCACCCCTCCACTTT
TRBV7-9,NA,16,TRBJ1-3,NA,CASSPQGISSGNTIYF,TGTGCCAGCAGCCCCCAGGGAATTAGCTCTGGAAACACCATATATTTT
TRBV7-6,NA,14,TRBJ2-7,NA,CASSPGDISYEQYF,TGTGCCAGCAGCCCAGGGGACATATCCTACGAGCAGTACTTC
TRBV15,NA,13,TRBJ1-1,NA,CATSTLDRNRAFF,TGTGCCACCAGCACCCTAGACAGGAACAGAGCTTTCTTT
TRBV30,NA,15,TRBJ1-6,TRBD1,CAWSYRGQVGSPLHF,TGTGCCTGGAGTTATAGGGGGCAGGTGGGGTCACCCCTCCACTTT
TRBV7-8,few,13,TRBJ1-2,NA,CASSPQLREGYTF,TGTGCCAGCAGTCCACAGCTCAGGGAAGGCTACACCTTC
TRBV5-1,NA,13,TRBJ1-1,NA,CASSLQVDTEAFF,TGCGCCAGCAGCCTACAGGTAGACACTGAAGCTTTCTTT
TRBV5-1,NA,14,TRBJ2-7,TRBD1,CASRVTGDSYEQYF,TGCGCCAGCAGAGTGACAGGGGATAGTTACGAGCAGTACTTC
TRBV29-1,NA,13,TRBJ1-4,NA,CSVVPVMGRKLFF,TGCAGCGTTGTCCCCGTTATGGGCCGGAAACTGTTTTTT